One sample yielded the 2 T cell receptor beta chains listed below, sequenced in a study of blood T cell repertoires in COVID-19. Here immunoSEQ multiplex PCR was the method, and the copy in TCRdb shows in-frame clones only, minus some. The sample has approximately 280,000 clones; approximately 84% are singletons. The sequenced sample consisted of peripheral blood. These receptors were collected from a woman in her twenties or thirties who had recovered from COVID-19.

This sequence joins TRBV10-2 and TRBJ1-1; D might be TRBD1 (5 bases). Germline V CDR1 and CDR2: WSHSY, SAAADI. The CDR3 has 14 amino acids. V was shortened by 3 bases and J by 5 bases, with 13 bases between the two germline ends. In DNA form, the CDR3 reads TGCGCCAGCAGTGACAGGGTGGTTAGGACTGAAGCTTTCTTT. It translates to CASSDRVVRTEAFF.

This clone appeared a single time. This chain links TRBV6-5 with TRBJ2-7; 11 positions match TRBD2. Germline CDR1 is MNHEY and CDR2 is SVGAGI. With V trimmed by 6 bases and J by 3 bases, 7 bases remained unmatched. The CDR3 is made up of 15 amino acids. The DNA of the CDR3 is TGTGCCAGCAGGGGGACTAGCGGAGATTACTACGAGCAGTACTTC. As protein: CASRGTSGDYYEQYF.